The T cell receptor beta chain described here comes from a study of T cells in localized non-small cell lung cancer. Study results and limitations: Sequencing, confined to only one tumor region, leaves heterogeneity possible. Those with higher blood T cell density had longer overall survival. Adjacent lung held a median about 57 of the top 100 tumor clones. Uninvolved adjacent lung showed the highest T cell clonality, exceeding tumor.

The data were produced by immunoSEQ multiplex PCR, yet TCRdb's version contains in-frame clones alone and is incomplete. This sample yields about 17,000 clones, of which approximately 82% are seen a single time; around a third belongs to the top ten. The CDR3 runs to 19 residues. The trim removed 4 bases at V and 0 bases at J, leaving 9 bases unmatched. The germline CDR1 and CDR2 sequences are MRHNA and SNTAGT. About this clone itself: The antigen remains undetermined.

The specimen comprised peripheral blood, sampled before any cancer treatment. J is TRBJ2-3 and V is TRBV6-4; 14 nucleotides agree with TRBD2. This sequence was found in a male donor at least 60 years old with stage III lung adenocarcinoma. The CDR3 sequence is CASSAPWGLAGVSTDTQYF. As DNA, the CDR3 is TGTGCCAGCAGTGCCCCCTGGGGACTAGCGGGGGTTAGCACAGATACGCAGTATTTT.